This TCR beta chain was found in a study of blood T cell repertoires in COVID-19. Measured with immunoSEQ multiplex PCR; TCRdb has only the in-frame clones, and not every one. Of 200,000 to 300,000 clones listed, more than 70% are singletons. There are 16 residues in the CDR3. The sequence was obtained from a woman between 40 and 50 years old with acute COVID-19. The chain links TRBV21-1 to TRBJ1-5; the table's TRBD1 call for D was not verified on the DNA. TRBV21-1 counts as a pseudogene. Sequenced material: PBMCs or T cells enriched from blood (not recorded which). The CDR3 DNA reads TGTGCCAGCAGCGAACCGGGACAGGGGCTCCGGCAGCCCCAGCATTTT. Protein: CASSEPGQGLRQPQHF.